These 18 T cell receptor beta chains came from one sample sequenced in a study of shared clonotypes between healthy human individuals. Repertoires were generated with immunoSEQ multiplex PCR, while TCRdb's copy carries only in-frame clones and drops some. This table holds 2 million or so clones, roughly 95% found once. Sequencing was performed on naive CD4+ T cells sorted from blood. The subset here: CD45RA+ positively selected. The source is a man younger than 30 in good health.

The V call is TRBV6-5, the J call TRBJ1-6; 10 bases are a match to TRBD1. The CDR3 totals 15 residues. Losses at the gene ends were 6 bases for V and 7 bases for J; bases not matched to a gene: 6. Germline values: CDR1 MNHEY, CDR2 SVGAGI. Written as DNA, the CDR3 is TGTGCCAGCAGACCCGCGGGACAGGGGAATTCACCCCTCCACTTT. Amino acid sequence: CASRPAGQGNSPLHF.

This clone was observed a single time. This chain's CDR3 is CASKDTANTGELFF. DNA of the CDR3: TGTGCCAGCAAAGACACCGCGAACACCGGGGAGCTGTTTTTT. The V and J genes are TRBV2 and TRBJ2-2; D gene uncertain. CDR1 SNHLY and CDR2 FYNNEI come from the germline V gene. Trimming removed 7 bases at V and 0 bases at J, with 9 bases between. This CDR3 contains 14 residues. The complete variable domain, with remaining parts taken from reference TRBV2 and TRBJ2-2, reads EPEVTQTPSHQVTQMGQEVILRCVPISNHLYFYWYRQILGQKVEFLVSFYNNEISEKSEIFDDQFSVERPDGSNFTLKIRSTKLEDSAMYFCASKDTANTGELFFGEGSRLTVL.

V and J are TRBV18 and TRBJ1-1; 7 bases line up with TRBD1. CDR3 size: 14 residues. V was pared by 3 bases and J by 3 bases, with 4 bases of the junction left unmatched. Germline V gene lookup returns CDR1 KGHSH and CDR2 LQKENI. The CDR3 bases are TGTGCCAGCTCACCGCCCAGGGGGGACACTGAAGCTTTCTTT. Its translation is CASSPPRGDTEAFF.

The chain recombines TRBV6-5 with TRBJ1-2, with unresolved D. The ends were cut back, 1 base at V and 4 bases at J, with 13 bases in the middle. The CDR3 extends over 15 amino acids. Per the germline V gene, CDR1 is MNHEY and CDR2 is SVGAGI. The CDR3 is CASSYLHRFSYGYTF. CDR3 DNA: TGTGCCAGCAGTTACTTGCACCGGTTTAGCTATGGCTACACCTTC.

The genes are TRBV2 and TRBJ2-1; 8 positions agree with TRBD1. Germline trimming cut 7 bases from V and 8 bases from J; bases unmatched to any gene: 10. Germline CDR1 reads SNHLY; CDR2 reads FYNNEI. The length of the CDR3 is 14 residues. CDR3 in amino acids: CASTVAGGSDEQFF. Written as DNA, the CDR3 is TGTGCCAGCACGGTTGCAGGGGGCAGCGATGAGCAGTTCTTC.

This clone occurred once. Other DNA sequences in this sample translate to the same CDR3. The chain is built from TRBV6-5 and TRBJ1-2; TRBD1 matches 7 bases. Unmatched junction bases numbered 5, after V lost 5 bases and J lost 8 bases. The CDR3 spans 12 residues. From germline, CDR1 is MNHEY and CDR2 SVGAGI. CDR3 protein: CASSRTGEGYTF. In nucleotides, the CDR3 is TGTGCCAGCAGTAGGACAGGAGAGGGCTACACCTTC.

This clone was observed a single time. The chain combines TRBV5-4 with TRBJ2-7; D might be TRBD2 (5 bases). V lost 4 bases and J 2 bases, leaving 13 bases between the germline ends. The CDR3 has 14 amino acids. Germline-derived CDR1 and CDR2 are SGHNT and YYREEE (reference sequence). The CDR3 DNA reads as TGTGCCAGCAGCCTAGCCGGGAACCCCTACGAGCAGTACTTC. Residues: CASSLAGNPYEQYF.

CDR3 protein: CASSYVTSSYNEQFF. CDR3 nucleotides: TGCGCCAGCAGCTATGTCACCAGCTCCTACAATGAGCAGTTCTTC. V gene TRBV4-3 combines with J gene TRBJ2-1; no definite D call. The CDR3 spans 15 residues. V lost 5 bases and J lost 0, with 11 bases in between. CDR1 is LGHNA, CDR2 YSLEER, per germline.

This chain uses TRBV27 with TRBJ1-1; D perhaps matches TRBD1 (6 bases). The CDR3 covers 14 residues. Germline CDR1 reads MNHEY; CDR2 reads SMNVEV (reference sequence). Trimming took off 6 bases at V and 4 bases at J, with 15 bases between the two ends. Here the CDR3 DNA reads TGTGCCAGCAGCCGAGGAGAGGGGGGCACTGAAGCTTTCTTT. Amino acids: CASSRGEGGTEAFF.

CDR3 region: CASSLERQGNTGELFF. CDR3 in DNA: TGCGCCAGCAGCTTGGAGAGACAGGGGAACACCGGGGAGCTGTTTTTT. The chain is built from TRBV5-1 and TRBJ2-2; 7 bases agree with TRBD1. Germline V gene sequence: CDR1 SGHRS, CDR2 YFSETQ. The CDR3 is 16 amino acids. The V segment lost 0 bases and the J segment 1 base; nucleotides outside the gene matches: 3.

This clone was seen once. The chain couples TRBV7-9 to TRBJ1-3, with a tentative D call TRBD1 (6 bases). Germline V lookup: CDR1 SEHNR, CDR2 FQNEAQ (reference sequence). Trimming removed 1 base at V and 4 bases at J, with 11 bases between. The CDR3 spans 15 residues. The CDR3 nucleotides read TGTGCCAGCAGCTTAGATGGAGGGACAGGAAACACCATATATTTT. It yields the protein CASSLDGGTGNTIYF.

The chain uses TRBV7-8 and TRBJ2-5; D call uncertain. Germline V gives CDR1 SGHVS, CDR2 FQNEAQ. V dropped 5 bases and J dropped 3 bases, with 10 bases sitting between them. There are 13 residues in the CDR3. CDR3 DNA: TGTGCCAGCAGCCTCGGGCCTAAAGAGACCCAGTACTTC. It codes for CASSLGPKETQYF.

The chain has TRBV28 and TRBJ2-1; 13 bases match TRBD2. This CDR3 is 16 amino acids long. Germline CDR1 and CDR2: MDHEN and SYDVKM. With 1 base clipped from V and 9 bases from J, the junction kept 6 bases outside the gene matches. In nucleotides, the CDR3 is TGTGCCAGCAGTTTATCTACTAGCGGGGGGGCCGGTGAGCAGTTCTTC. This translates into CASSLSTSGGAGEQFF.

V is TRBV6-6 and J is TRBJ1-1, with TRBD1 as a possible D gene (5 bases). This CDR3 is 15 amino acids long. Trimming took 6 bases from V and 3 from J, leaving 17 bases between them. The germline V gene encodes CDR1 MNHNY and CDR2 SVGAGI (reference sequence). CDR3 DNA: TGTGCCAGCAGGAAGGACAAACCCAGGGACACTGAAGCTTTCTTT. Protein sequence: CASRKDKPRDTEAFF.

The chain carries TRBV29-1 and TRBJ1-1; D unresolved. The germline CDR1 and CDR2 sequences are SQVTM and ANQGSEA. Trimming removed 4 bases at V and 4 bases at J, with 13 bases between. The CDR3 totals 13 residues. The CDR3: CSVAEALSTEAFF. CDR3 in DNA: TGCAGCGTTGCCGAGGCCTTAAGCACTGAAGCTTTCTTT.

V and J are TRBV5-1 and TRBJ2-6; D may match TRBD1 or TRBD2 (5 bases each). V gave up 5 bases and J gave up 0 bases, with 15 bases separating them. The germline gives CDR1 SGHRS, CDR2 YFSETQ. The CDR3 extends over 17 amino acids. CDR3 amino acids: CASSSGTVDSGANVLTF. The CDR3 coding sequence is TGCGCCAGCAGTTCCGGGACCGTTGACTCTGGGGCCAACGTCCTGACTTTC.

The chain has TRBV9 and TRBJ2-4; D is undetermined. This CDR3 comprises 14 residues. Germline loops: CDR1 SGDLS, CDR2 YYNGEE. The V end lost 3 bases, the J end lost 2 bases, and 9 bases lay between the germline ends. This chain's CDR3 is CASSAQMTKNIQYF. The CDR3 region has the DNA TGTGCCAGCAGCGCACAGATGACCAAAAACATTCAGTACTTC.

The chain carries TRBV19 and TRBJ2-1; 8 bases are shared with TRBD1. The germline V gene has CDR1 LNHDA and CDR2 SQIVND (reference sequence). The CDR3 contains 15 residues. J gave up 6 bases and V 2 bases, and 6 bases lay outside the gene matches. The CDR3 loop reads CASSINGDRSNEQFF. CDR3 DNA sequence: TGTGCCAGTAGTATAAATGGGGACAGGTCCAATGAGCAGTTCTTC. Complete variable domain (other parts from reference TRBV19 and TRBJ2-1): DGGITQSPKYLFRKEGQNVTLSCEQNLNHDAMYWYRQDPGQGLRLIYYSQIVNDFQKGDIAEGYSVSREKKESFPLTVTSAQKNPTAFYLCASSINGDRSNEQFFGPGTRLTVL.